The 23 T cell receptor beta chains presented below share a single source sample, sequenced in a study of blood T cell repertoires in COVID-19. Profiled with immunoSEQ multiplex PCR; TCRdb holds only in-frame clones, not every one. Of about 220,000 clones listed, around 86% are singletons. Sequenced sample: peripheral blood. All receptors derive from a woman between 50 and 59 years old with COVID-19, enrolled during active disease.

The chain joins TRBV5-1 to TRBJ1-1; D call uncertain. Germline V gives CDR1 SGHRS, CDR2 YFSETQ. The CDR3 runs to 14 residues. With 4 bases removed from V and 5 bases from J, the gap between germline ends came to 15 bases. The CDR3 coding sequence is TGCGCCAGCAGCCTACAGAGTAGTGCTACTGAAGCTTTCTTT. This sequence encodes CASSLQSSATEAFF.

The V gene is TRBV6-1, the J gene TRBJ1-5; D ambiguous. Looked up from germline, CDR1 is MNHNS and CDR2 is SASEGT. Trimming took 3 bases from V and 3 from J, leaving 12 bases between them. The CDR3 is made up of 15 amino acids. CDR3 protein: CASSEEMTHNQPQHF. The CDR3 DNA reads TGTGCCAGCAGTGAGGAGATGACTCACAATCAGCCCCAGCATTTT.

This clone was counted a single time. V usage is TRBV19 and J usage is TRBJ1-4, with a possible D match to TRBD1 (5 bases). CDR3 length: 16 amino acids. In germline, CDR1 is LNHDA, CDR2 SQIVND (reference sequence). The V gene lost 6 bases and the J gene lost 1 base, with 15 bases spanning the gap. The CDR3 DNA sequence: TGTGCCAGTAGAGGCAGGGAAGTTATAACTAATGAAAAACTGTTTTTT. This sequence encodes CASRGREVITNEKLFF.

The chain joins TRBV14 to TRBJ2-5; 7 bases match TRBD1. There are 18 residues in the CDR3. Germline V lookup: CDR1 SGHDN, CDR2 FVKESK. J was trimmed by 3 bases and V by 3 bases; bases with no gene match: 16. In DNA, the CDR3 is TGTGCCAGCAGCCAGAGAGGAATTCGGGACAGCCGGGAAGAGACCCAGTACTTC. Protein sequence: CASSQRGIRDSREETQYF.

The CDR3 DNA follows: TGTGCCAGCAGTTGGGCAGGGTACATGAACACTGAAGCTTTCTTT. It yields the protein CASSWAGYMNTEAFF. V is TRBV27 and J is TRBJ1-1; D possibly corresponds to TRBD1 (5 bases). The germline gives CDR1 MNHEY, CDR2 SMNVEV (reference sequence). The CDR3 has 15 residues. Deletions cut 4 bases from V and 0 bases from J, with 12 bases between.

This rearrangement joins TRBV3-1 (or the pseudogene TRBV3-2) to TRBJ2-2, with a tentative D call TRBD1 (6 bases). V shed 4 bases and J shed 6 bases, with 12 bases lying between them. The CDR3 runs 14 residues. Per germline, CDR1 LGHDT and CDR2 YNNKEL (reference sequence). CDR3 sequence: CASSPSGDPGELFF. DNA for the CDR3: TGTGCCAGCAGCCCTTCAGGGGATCCCGGGGAGCTGTTTTTT.

The chain links TRBV7-3 to TRBJ2-3, with D unclear. This CDR3 has 13 amino acids. Germline CDR1 SGHTA, CDR2 FQGTGA. V lost 1 base and J 5 bases, leaving 7 bases between the germline ends. The CDR3 DNA sequence: TGTGCCAGCAGCTTAATTGGCGGAGATACGCAGTATTTT. Translation: CASSLIGGDTQYF.

This chain joins TRBV11-2 and TRBJ1-2; 12 positions match TRBD1. Germline V gene data show CDR1 as SGHAT and CDR2 as FQNNGV. The CDR3 sequence is 14 residues long. Trimming cost V 3 bases and J 6 bases; bases outside gene matches: 2. CDR3 bases: TGTGCCAGCAGCTTGGGACAGGGGGCGCATGGCTACACCTTC. Amino acid sequence: CASSLGQGAHGYTF.

This clone was seen more than once but under ten times. CDR3 in amino acids: CASSSDLNTEAFF. The CDR3 nucleotides read TGTGCCAGCAGTTCGGACTTGAACACTGAAGCTTTCTTT. The V gene is TRBV5-4, the J gene TRBJ1-1; D gene unclear. The germline V gene has CDR1 SGHNT and CDR2 YYREEE (reference sequence). V was shortened by 5 bases and J by 0 bases, with 8 bases between the two germline ends. CDR3 length: 13 residues.

The genes are TRBV10-2 and TRBJ1-3; no clear D gene. The CDR3 is made up of 11 amino acids. The germline V gene has CDR1 WSHSY and CDR2 SAAADI. V was pared by 3 bases and J by 11 bases, with 8 bases between. The CDR3 loop is CASSDGQSIYF. For the CDR3, the DNA is TGCGCCAGCAGTGATGGGCAGTCCATATATTTT.

The CDR3 nucleotides are TGTGCCAGCAGCCCATGGACAGGAACTGGAAACACCATATATTTT. Translated: CASSPWTGTGNTIYF. The genes are TRBV11-2 and TRBJ1-3, with 7 nucleotides matching TRBD1. CDR1 is SGHAT, CDR2 FQNNGV, per germline. Trimming cost V 5 bases and J 2 bases; bases outside gene matches: 6. This CDR3 region has 15 residues.

V is TRBV18 and J is TRBJ2-7; 12 bases line up with TRBD2. The CDR3 sequence is 16 residues long. The ends lost 2 bases at V and 0 bases at J; junction bases unmatched: 2. Germline V gives CDR1 KGHSH, CDR2 LQKENI. CDR3 DNA: TGTGCCAGCTCACCAAGGACTAGCGGGAACTCCTACGAGCAGTACGTC. Translation: CASSPRTSGNSYEQYV.

The chain employs TRBV7-9 and TRBJ2-1, with 7 bases identical to TRBD1. Trimming removed 8 bases from V and 8 bases from J; junction bases left unmatched: 15. CDR3 length: 15 amino acids. Germline V gene data show CDR1 as SEHNR and CDR2 as FQNEAQ (reference sequence). The CDR3 nucleotides read TGTGCCAGCGTCCCAACGGCAGGGGGAATGGATGAGCAGTTCTTC. This translates into CASVPTAGGMDEQFF.

The chain is built from TRBV3-1 (or the pseudogene TRBV3-2) and TRBJ2-3; TRBD1 matches 8 bases. Germline V CDR1 and CDR2: LGHDT, YNNKEL (reference sequence). V lost 0 bases to trimming and J lost 0 bases; unmatched junction nucleotides: 11. The CDR3 has 19 amino acids. The CDR3 here is CASSQDTPLGQGSTDTQYF. CDR3 nucleotide sequence: TGTGCCAGCAGCCAAGATACCCCTCTCGGACAGGGTAGCACAGATACGCAGTATTTT.

This clone was observed a single time. The genes are TRBV5-1 and TRBJ2-3, with TRBD1 matching 11 bases. Trimming cost V 0 bases and J 5 bases; bases outside gene matches: 2. Germline V gene lookup returns CDR1 SGHRS and CDR2 YFSETQ. The CDR3 is made up of 15 amino acids. The CDR3 coding sequence is TGCGCCAGCAGCTTGGCCGGGACAGGGGGAGATACGCAGTATTTT. It yields the protein CASSLAGTGGDTQYF. Full variable domain (rest looked up from reference TRBV5-1 and TRBJ2-3): KAGVTQTPRYLIKTRGQQVTLSCSPISGHRSVSWYQQTPGQGLQFLFEYFSETQRNKGNFPGRFSGRQFSNSRSEMNVSTLELGDSALYLCASSLAGTGGDTQYFGPGTRLTVL.

The CDR3 is CAWSVDSRNTEAFF. The CDR3 bases are TGTGCCTGGAGTGTAGACAGCCGCAACACTGAAGCTTTCTTT. The V and J genes are TRBV30 and TRBJ1-1; a possible D gene is TRBD1 (5 bases). Germline V gives CDR1 GTSNPN, CDR2 SVGIG (reference sequence). Deletions cut 0 bases from V and 2 bases from J, with 10 bases between. The CDR3 consists of 14 residues. Full variable domain (rest looked up from reference TRBV30 and TRBJ1-1): SQTIHQWPATLVQPVGSPLSLECTVEGTSNPNLYWYRQAAGRGLQLLFYSVGIGQISSEVPQNLSASRPQDRQFILSSKKLLLSDSGFYLCAWSVDSRNTEAFFGQGTRLTVV.

V gene TRBV6-5 combines with J gene TRBJ2-7; 8 bases match TRBD1. The germline CDR1 and CDR2 sequences are MNHEY and SVGAGI. The CDR3 totals 13 residues. V gave up 7 bases and J gave up 3 bases; unmatched junction bases: 5. CDR3 loop: CASNRQGNYEQYF. CDR3 DNA: TGTGCCAGCAACCGACAGGGGAACTACGAGCAGTACTTC.

The DNA for the CDR3 is TGCGCCAGCAGCCACTTCTCCAGGGAAACTTATCCCTACGAGCAGTACTTC. The encoded protein is CASSHFSRETYPYEQYF. The rearrangement links TRBV4-1 to TRBJ2-7; weak D call: TRBD1 (5 bases). This CDR3 is built from 17 residues. V lost 3 bases and J lost 2, with 20 bases in between. Germline loops: CDR1 MGHRA, CDR2 YSYEKL.

V usage is TRBV3-1 (or the pseudogene TRBV3-2) and J usage is TRBJ1-1; 10 nucleotides match TRBD1. The CDR3 runs 17 residues. Germline loops: CDR1 LGHDT, CDR2 YNNKEL (reference sequence). Trimming removed 3 bases from V and 1 base from J; junction bases left unmatched: 8. The chain's CDR3 is CASSHPSTGGTNTEAFF. CDR3 nucleotides: TGTGCCAGCAGCCATCCTTCGACAGGGGGCACGAACACTGAAGCTTTCTTT.

This rearrangement joins TRBV13 to TRBJ2-3; 9 positions agree with TRBD2. V lost 1 base and J lost 4; bases outside the gene matches: 6. This CDR3 spans 16 amino acids. Germline V gives CDR1 PRHDT, CDR2 FYEKMQ (reference sequence). In DNA form, the CDR3 reads TGTGCCAGCAGCTTAGTGGCTAGCGGGGCGGCAGATACGCAGTATTTT. This codes for CASSLVASGAADTQYF.

This sequence joins TRBV5-3 and TRBJ2-7; TRBD1 matches at 9 bases. TRBV5-3 is recorded as an ORF, its role being uncertain. CDR3 length: 18 residues. The junction had 17 bases not matched to a gene; V was cut back by 2 bases and J by 5 bases. The DNA of the CDR3 is TGTGCCAGAAGCTTAGCAGACAGGGGGATTTCTCTACCGGACGAGCAGTACTTC. Translated, it gives CARSLADRGISLPDEQYF.

The chain employs TRBV25-1 and TRBJ1-3; D uncertain. Germline loops: CDR1 MGHDK, CDR2 SYGVNS. The CDR3 sequence is 14 residues long. V lost 1 base, J lost 3 bases, and 7 bases lay in between. The DNA of the CDR3 is TGTGCCAGCAGTGAATCTGCAGGTGGAAACACCATATATTTT. Its translation: CASSESAGGNTIYF.

The chain is built from TRBV28 and TRBJ1-2; D is unclear. Germline V gene sequence: CDR1 MDHEN, CDR2 SYDVKM. V was trimmed by 5 bases and J by 5 bases, leaving 15 bases between them. The CDR3 runs 14 residues. The DNA of the CDR3 is TGTGCCAGCAGTCCCCCCGGGGTGGTATATGGCTACACCTTC. Amino acids: CASSPPGVVYGYTF.